Listed below are T cell receptor beta chains from one sample, sequenced in a study of T cell responses to AZD1222 COVID-19 vaccine. The method was immunoSEQ multiplex PCR; TCRdb's version includes in-frame clones alone and lacks a portion of them. Of 150,000 to 250,000 clones in the sample, 80% to 95% are singletons; the top ten hold approximately 3.4%. The sequences come from peripheral blood, collected 28 days after the second AZD1222 dose. The receptors come from an adult who received the AZD1222 COVID-19 vaccine. CDR3s include the opening cysteine and the closing phenylalanine or tryptophan. A D gene is named only where the DNA matches it firmly. Where a row states a size, it is once, few, many or the class of an expanded clone; other rows omit it.

v_gene	d_gene	abundance	j_gene	CDR3aa	CDR3nt
TRBV9	-	-	TRBJ2-7	CASSVDNGNYEQYF	TGTGCCAGCAGCGTAGACAACGGTAACTACGAGCAGTACTTC
TRBV19	-	-	TRBJ2-7	CASSIVEGGTYEQYF	TGTGCCAGTAGTATAGTTGAGGGGGGGACCTACGAGCAGTACTTC
TRBV19	-	-	TRBJ2-1	CASWISGWGYNEQFF	TGTGCCAGTTGGATCAGCGGGTGGGGCTACAATGAGCAGTTCTTC
TRBV7-3	TRBD2	-	TRBJ2-1	CASSKGTSGIYPGVEQFF	TGTGCCAGCAGCAAAGGGACTAGCGGTATTTACCCGGGTGTTGAGCAGTTCTTC
TRBV10-3	-	-	TRBJ2-2	CAIKAGTENTGELFF	TGTGCCATCAAGGCCGGTACAGAGAACACCGGGGAGCTGTTTTTT
TRBV3-1/TRBV3-2	TRBD2	-	TRBJ2-3	CASSPNPLAGGPSDTQYF	TGTGCCAGCAGCCCCAACCCCCTAGCGGGAGGTCCCTCGGATACGCAGTATTTT
TRBV12-5	-	-	TRBJ1-5	CASGRRTPQGNQPQHF	TGTGCTAGTGGCCGTCGGACCCCCCAAGGCAATCAGCCCCAGCATTTT
TRBV6-5	-	-	TRBJ2-7	CASSYGQQTTYEQYF	TGTGCCAGCAGTTATGGACAGCAGACTACCTACGAGCAGTACTTC
TRBV2	-	-	TRBJ1-4	CATGEGNEKLFF	TGTGCCACCGGGGAGGGTAATGAAAAACTGTTTTTT
TRBV3-1/TRBV3-2	-	-	TRBJ2-5	CASSRPGTWGRTQYF	TGTGCCAGCAGCCGACCCGGGACCTGGGGGAGGACCCAGTACTTC
TRBV4-1	TRBD1	-	TRBJ2-7	CASSQVGQGASYEQYF	TGCGCCAGCAGCCAAGTCGGACAGGGGGCCTCCTACGAGCAGTACTTC
TRBV5-4	TRBD1	-	TRBJ2-7	CASSLGGTGRTYEQYF	TGTGCCAGCAGCTTGGGAGGGACAGGGCGCACCTACGAGCAGTACTTC
TRBV28	TRBD1	-	TRBJ1-4	CASSSQGGATNEKLFF	TGTGCCAGCAGTTCCCAGGGGGGGGCAACTAATGAAAAACTGTTTTTT
TRBV19	-	-	TRBJ2-1	CASRGTVYNEQFF	TGTGCCAGTAGAGGTACAGTCTACAATGAGCAGTTCTTC
TRBV9	TRBD2	-	TRBJ2-1	CASSAYPTSPNEQFF	TGTGCCAGCAGCGCCTACCCGACTAGCCCTAATGAGCAGTTCTTC
TRBV18	-	-	TRBJ1-1	CASSPGLNTEAFF	TGTGCCAGCTCACCAGGGTTGAACACTGAAGCTTTCTTT
TRBV6-1	-	-	TRBJ1-2	CASSENGGFYGYTF	TGTGCCAGCAGTGAAAATGGGGGCTTCTATGGCTACACCTTC
TRBV28	-	-	TRBJ1-3	CASSLLKGGNTIYF	TGTGCCAGCAGTCTTTTGAAAGGGGGAAACACCATATATTTT
TRBV5-1	TRBD1	-	TRBJ1-4	CASRQGQVNEKLFF	TGCGCCAGCAGGCAGGGACAGGTTAATGAAAAACTGTTTTTT
TRBV19	TRBD1	-	TRBJ1-1	CASSISPGQMNTEAFF	TGTGCCAGTAGTATTTCCCCGGGACAGATGAACACTGAAGCTTTCTTT
TRBV5-1	-	-	TRBJ1-1	CASSLAGASVEAFF	TGCGCCAGCAGCTTGGCGGGGGCCTCAGTGGAAGCTTTCTTT
TRBV6-5	-	once	TRBJ2-7	CASSIGASEQYF	TGTGCCAGCAGTATCGGAGCATCCGAGCAGTACTTC
TRBV27	TRBD2	-	TRBJ2-3	CASSLSGAGGPSDTQYF	TGTGCCAGCAGTTTATCTGGAGCGGGAGGGCCTTCAGATACGCAGTATTTT
TRBV24-1	-	-	TRBJ2-7	CATSGTPNYEQYF	TGTGCCACCTCCGGGACACCCAATTACGAGCAGTACTTC
TRBV27	-	-	TRBJ1-1	CASSLIGTANTEAFF	TGTGCCAGCAGTTTAATCGGTACAGCAAACACTGAAGCTTTCTTT
TRBV6-5	-	-	TRBJ1-2	CASSYSGVRGDYGYTF	TGTGCCAGCAGTTACTCGGGGGTTCGGGGCGACTATGGCTACACCTTC
TRBV5-1	-	-	TRBJ2-5	CARKRRGETQYF	TGCGCCAGGAAGCGTCGGGGAGAGACCCAGTACTTC
TRBV5-5	-	-	TRBJ1-5	CASSPTHGGSQPQHF	TGTGCCAGCAGCCCTACCCACGGGGGGAGTCAGCCCCAGCATTTT
TRBV5-1	-	-	TRBJ2-7	CASSLRRGTPYEQYF	TGCGCCAGCAGCTTACGGAGAGGGACCCCTTACGAGCAGTACTTC
TRBV11-3	-	once	TRBJ2-7	CASSLAIQAPYEQYF	TGTGCCAGCAGCTTAGCGATACAGGCCCCCTACGAGCAGTACTTC
TRBV7-2	-	few	TRBJ2-7	CASSSYPSYEQYF	TGTGCCAGCAGCTCCTACCCCTCCTACGAGCAGTACTTC